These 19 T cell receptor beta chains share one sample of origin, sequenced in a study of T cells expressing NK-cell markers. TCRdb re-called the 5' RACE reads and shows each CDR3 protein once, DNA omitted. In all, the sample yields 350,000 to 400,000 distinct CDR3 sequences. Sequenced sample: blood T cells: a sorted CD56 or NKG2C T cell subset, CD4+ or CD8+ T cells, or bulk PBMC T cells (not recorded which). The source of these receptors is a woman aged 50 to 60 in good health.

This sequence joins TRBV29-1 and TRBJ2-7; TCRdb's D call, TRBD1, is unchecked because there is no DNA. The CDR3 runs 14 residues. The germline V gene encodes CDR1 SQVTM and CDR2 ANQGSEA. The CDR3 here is CSAAGAQPPYEQYF.

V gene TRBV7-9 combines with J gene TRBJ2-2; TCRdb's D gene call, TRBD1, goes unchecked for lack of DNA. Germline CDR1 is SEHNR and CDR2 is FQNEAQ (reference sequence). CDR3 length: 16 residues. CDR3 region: CASSNSTGISAGELFF.

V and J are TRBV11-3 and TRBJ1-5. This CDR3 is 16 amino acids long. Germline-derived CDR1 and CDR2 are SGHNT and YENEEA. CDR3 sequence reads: CASSTGRVSSNQPQHF.

The CDR3 reads CASSIVGQGTYEQYF. The chain is built from TRBV19 and TRBJ2-7; there is no DNA to check the TCRdb D call of TRBD1. Germline CDR1 LNHDA, CDR2 SQIVND (reference sequence). This CDR3 region has 15 residues.

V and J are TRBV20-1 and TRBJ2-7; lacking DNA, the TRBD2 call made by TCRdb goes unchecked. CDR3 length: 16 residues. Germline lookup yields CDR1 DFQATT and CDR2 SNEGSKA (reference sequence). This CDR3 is CSANRAGGPGPYEQYF.

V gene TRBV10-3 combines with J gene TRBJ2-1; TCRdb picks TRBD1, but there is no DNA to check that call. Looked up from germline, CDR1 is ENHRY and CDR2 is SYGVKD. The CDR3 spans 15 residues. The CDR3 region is CAISESGDRYNEQFF.

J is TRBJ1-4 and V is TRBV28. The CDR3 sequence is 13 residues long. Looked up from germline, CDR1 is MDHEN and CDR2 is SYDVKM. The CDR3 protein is CASSLVLVEKLFF.

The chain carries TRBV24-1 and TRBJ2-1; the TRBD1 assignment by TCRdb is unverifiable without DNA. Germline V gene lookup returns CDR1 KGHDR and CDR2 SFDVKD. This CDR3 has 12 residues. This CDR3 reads CATSEQTGLEFF.

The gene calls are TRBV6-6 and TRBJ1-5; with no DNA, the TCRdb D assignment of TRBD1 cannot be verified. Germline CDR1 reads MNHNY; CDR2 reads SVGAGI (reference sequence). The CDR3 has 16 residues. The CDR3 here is CASSLGQLGVNQPQHF.

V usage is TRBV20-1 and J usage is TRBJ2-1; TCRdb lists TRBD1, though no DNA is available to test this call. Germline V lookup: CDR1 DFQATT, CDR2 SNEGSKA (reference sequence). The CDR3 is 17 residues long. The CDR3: CSARKGDGAGKYNEQFF.

The CDR3 loop is CASSLDPLAATQYF. The chain is built from TRBV11-2 and TRBJ2-3; the D call of TRBD2 rests on TCRdb alone, since no DNA is present to check it. CDR1 and CDR2 from the germline V gene are SGHAT and FQNNGV. This CDR3 spans 14 amino acids.

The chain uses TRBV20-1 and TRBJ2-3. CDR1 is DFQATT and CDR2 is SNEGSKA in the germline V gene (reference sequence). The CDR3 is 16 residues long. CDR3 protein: CSARGLDWASTDTQYF.

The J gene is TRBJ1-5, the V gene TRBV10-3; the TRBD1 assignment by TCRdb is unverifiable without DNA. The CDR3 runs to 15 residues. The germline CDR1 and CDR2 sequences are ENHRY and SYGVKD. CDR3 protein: CAIRGTGDGNQPQHF.

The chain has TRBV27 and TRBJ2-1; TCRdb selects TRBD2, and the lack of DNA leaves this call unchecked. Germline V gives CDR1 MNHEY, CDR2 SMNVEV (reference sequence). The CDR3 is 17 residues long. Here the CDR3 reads CASSFRLSGSSINEQFF.

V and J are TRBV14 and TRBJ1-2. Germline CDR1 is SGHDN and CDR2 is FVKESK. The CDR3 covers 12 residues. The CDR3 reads CASGDYTRGYTF.

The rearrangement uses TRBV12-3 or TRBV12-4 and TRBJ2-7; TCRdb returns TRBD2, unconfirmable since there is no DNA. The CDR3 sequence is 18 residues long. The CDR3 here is CASRIAGVRLAGSYEQYF.

The CDR3 loop is CASSFKGASTDTQYF. The J gene is TRBJ2-3, the V gene TRBV5-1. Germline loops: CDR1 SGHRS, CDR2 YFSETQ. The CDR3 length is 15 residues.

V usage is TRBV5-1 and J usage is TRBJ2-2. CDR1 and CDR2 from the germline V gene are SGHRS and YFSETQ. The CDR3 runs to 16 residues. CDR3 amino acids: CASSLYVGANTGELFF.

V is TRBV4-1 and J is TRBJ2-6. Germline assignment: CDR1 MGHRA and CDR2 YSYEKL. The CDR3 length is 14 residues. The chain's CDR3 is CASAESSGANVLTF.